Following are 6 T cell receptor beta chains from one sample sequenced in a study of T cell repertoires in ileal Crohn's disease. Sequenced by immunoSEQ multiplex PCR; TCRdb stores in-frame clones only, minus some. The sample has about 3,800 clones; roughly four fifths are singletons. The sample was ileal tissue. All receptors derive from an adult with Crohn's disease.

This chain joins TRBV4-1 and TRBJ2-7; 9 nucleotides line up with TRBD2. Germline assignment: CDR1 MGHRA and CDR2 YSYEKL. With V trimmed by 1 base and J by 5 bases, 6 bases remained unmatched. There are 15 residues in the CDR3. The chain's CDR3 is CASSQVGGGAHEQYF. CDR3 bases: TGCGCCAGCAGCCAAGTTGGCGGGGGGGCCCACGAGCAGTACTTC.

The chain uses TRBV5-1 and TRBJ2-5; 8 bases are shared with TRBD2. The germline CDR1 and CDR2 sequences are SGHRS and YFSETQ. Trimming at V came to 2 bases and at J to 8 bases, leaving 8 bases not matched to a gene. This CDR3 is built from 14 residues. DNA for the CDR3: TGCGCCAGCAGCTTCACAGCGGGGGATGAAACCCAGTACTTC. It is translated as CASSFTAGDETQYF.

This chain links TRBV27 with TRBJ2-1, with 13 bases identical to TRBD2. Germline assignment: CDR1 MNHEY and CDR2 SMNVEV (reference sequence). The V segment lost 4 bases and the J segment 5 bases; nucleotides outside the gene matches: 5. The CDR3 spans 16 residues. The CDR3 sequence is CASSSPGLAGNNEQFF. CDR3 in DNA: TGTGCCAGCAGTTCTCCGGGACTAGCGGGAAACAATGAGCAGTTCTTC.

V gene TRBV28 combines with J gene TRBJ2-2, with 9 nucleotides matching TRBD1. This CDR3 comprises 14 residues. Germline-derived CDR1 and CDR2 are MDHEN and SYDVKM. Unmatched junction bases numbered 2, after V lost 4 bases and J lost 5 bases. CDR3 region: CASSSTGGTGELFF. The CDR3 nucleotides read TGTGCCAGCAGTTCGACAGGGGGGACCGGGGAGCTGTTTTTT.

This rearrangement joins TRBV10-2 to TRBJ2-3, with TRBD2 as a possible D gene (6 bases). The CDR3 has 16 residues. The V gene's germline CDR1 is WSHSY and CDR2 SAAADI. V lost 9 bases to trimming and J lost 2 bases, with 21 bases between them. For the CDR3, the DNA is TGCGCCAGTGACCCTATGGGGGGACTCCACACAGATACGCAGTATTTT. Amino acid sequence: CASDPMGGLHTDTQYF.

The CDR3 sequence is CASSLVSGRINNEQFF. In nucleotides, the CDR3 is TGCGCCAGCAGCTTGGTCAGCGGGAGGATAAACAATGAGCAGTTCTTC. The J gene is TRBJ2-1, the V gene TRBV5-1; 9 positions match TRBD2. Germline values: CDR1 SGHRS, CDR2 YFSETQ. CDR3 length: 16 residues. V lost 0 bases and J lost 5; bases outside the gene matches: 6.